This TCR beta chain was sequenced in a study of regulatory T cells in long-lasting Graves disease. Findings and limits, study-wide: Persistent disease preferred TRBV28, TRBJ1-2 and TRBJ2-5; new disease, TRBV20-1 and TRBJ2-1. Persistent Graves' patients had lower TCR diversity than newly diagnosed ones. New patients shared fewer public clonotypes (approximately 970) than persistent patients did (about 3,000).

Germline-derived CDR1 and CDR2 are MGHDK and SYGVNS. This CDR3 comprises 13 residues. Trimming left V 5 bases short and J 10 bases short, with 15 bases between. Remarks on this clonotype: Antigen specificity is unknown.

The time point was: newly diagnosed GD, antithyroid drugs for less than 3 months. Preparation of the TCR library used RNA extracted from PBMCs. Arm-PCR with iRepertoire HTBI primers amplified the CDR3 regions for these TCR beta libraries. A single record per CDR3 protein comes from TCRdb applying MiXCR to the multiplex PCR reads. The repertoire consists of fewer than 550,000 distinct CDR3 sequences, with roughly 16% occurring once and the leading ten covering more than 20%. The data also belong to a second study, concerning T cells in Graves' hyperthyroidism and ophthalmopathy.

The chain recombines TRBV25-1 with TRBJ2-1; no definite D call. Specimen: peripheral blood mononuclear cells (PBMCs), collected at new diagnosis, from a patient treated with antithyroid drugs. The TCR sequence derives from a woman aged 35-60 years with Graves disease. The CDR3 bases are TGTGCCAGCAGTCCCCGCAGCCTCGGGGAGCAGTTCTTC. The encoded protein is CASSPRSLGEQFF.